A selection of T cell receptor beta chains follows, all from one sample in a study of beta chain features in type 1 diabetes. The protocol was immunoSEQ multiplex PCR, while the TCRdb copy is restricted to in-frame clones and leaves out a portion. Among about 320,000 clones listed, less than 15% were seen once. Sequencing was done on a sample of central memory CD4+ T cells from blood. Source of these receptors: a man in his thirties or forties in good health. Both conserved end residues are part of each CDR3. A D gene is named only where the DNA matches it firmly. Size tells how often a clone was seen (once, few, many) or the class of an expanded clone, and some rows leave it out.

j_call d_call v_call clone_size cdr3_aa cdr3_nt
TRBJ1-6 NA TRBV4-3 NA CASSQDARTGNSPLHF TGCGCCAGCAGCCAAGATGCCCGGACCGGTAATTCACCCCTCCACTTT
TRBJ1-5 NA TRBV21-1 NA CASSRILNQPQHF TGTGCCAGCAGCCGTATCCTCAATCAGCCCCAGCATTTT
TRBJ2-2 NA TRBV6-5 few CASTLAIAPGELFF TGTGCCAGCACACTAGCCATTGCCCCCGGGGAGCTGTTTTTT
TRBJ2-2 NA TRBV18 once CASSPLPQGGTGELFF TGTGCCAGCTCACCACTTCCCCAGGGAGGCACCGGGGAGCTGTTTTTT
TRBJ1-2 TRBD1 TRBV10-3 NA CAISETGADGYTF TGTGCCATCAGTGAGACAGGGGCAGACGGCTACACCTTC
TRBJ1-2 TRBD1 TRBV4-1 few CASSQPQGAGFYGYTF TGCGCCAGCAGCCAGCCACAGGGGGCAGGCTTCTATGGCTACACCTTC
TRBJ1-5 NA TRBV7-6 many CASSGPNQPQHF TGTGCCAGCAGCGGCCCTAATCAGCCCCAGCATTTT
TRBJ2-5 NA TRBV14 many CASSQEYRDWNF TGTGCCAGCAGCCAAGAGTACCGGGACTGGAACTTC
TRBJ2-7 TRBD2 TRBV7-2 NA CASSFQRGGSYEQYF TGTGCCAGCAGCTTCCAGCGGGGGGGTTCCTACGAGCAGTACTTC
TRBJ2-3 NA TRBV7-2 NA CASRPPGGGGDTQYF TGTGCCAGCAGGCCCCCGGGGGGCGGGGGAGATACGCAGTATTTT
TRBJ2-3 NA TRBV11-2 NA CASSRLGVKSTDTQYF TGTGCCAGCAGCCGTCTCGGAGTCAAGAGCACAGATACGCAGTATTTT
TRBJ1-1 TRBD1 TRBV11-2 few CASSLDWTGTEAFF TGTGCCAGCAGCTTAGACTGGACAGGCACTGAAGCTTTCTTT
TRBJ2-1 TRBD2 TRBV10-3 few CAISESASGGLDNEQFF TGTGCCATCAGTGAGTCAGCTAGCGGGGGGCTGGACAATGAGCAGTTCTTC
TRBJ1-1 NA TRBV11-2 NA CASSLNIPTTEAFF TGTGCCAGCAGCTTAAACATCCCGACGACTGAAGCTTTCTTT
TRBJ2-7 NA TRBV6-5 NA CAISAGNEQYF TGTGCCATCAGTGCAGGGAACGAGCAGTACTTC
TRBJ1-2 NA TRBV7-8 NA CASSRDNYGYTF TGTGCCAGCAGCCGGGACAACTATGGCTACACCTTC
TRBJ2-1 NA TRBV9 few CASSPGTLGNNEQFF TGTGCCAGCAGCCCCGGGACTTTAGGTAACAATGAGCAGTTCTTC
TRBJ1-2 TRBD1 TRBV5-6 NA CASSATGGTYGYTF TGTGCCAGCAGCGCGACAGGGGGGACCTATGGCTATACCTTC
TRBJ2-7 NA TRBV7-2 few CASSLVGTYEQYF TGTGCCAGCAGCTTAGTCGGAACCTACGAGCAGTACTTC
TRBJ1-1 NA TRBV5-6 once CASTLGLTEAFF TGTGCAAGCACCTTGGGGTTGACAGAAGCTTTCTTT
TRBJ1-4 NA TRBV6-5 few CASSPAEVANEKLFF TGTGCCAGCAGTCCCGCAGAGGTGGCTAATGAAAAACTGTTTTTT
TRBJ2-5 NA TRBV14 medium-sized CASSPLGGAGTQYF TGTGCCAGCAGCCCCCTCGGTGGGGCCGGGACCCAGTACTTC
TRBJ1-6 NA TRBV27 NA CASSLSIGWGSYNSPLHF TGTGCCAGCAGTTTATCGATAGGCTGGGGTTCCTATAATTCACCCCTCCACTTT
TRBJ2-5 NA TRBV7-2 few CASRRQASETQYF TGTGCCAGCAGAAGACAGGCTTCGGAGACCCAGTACTTC
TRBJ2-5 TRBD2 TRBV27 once CASSPLAGSQETQYF TGTGCCAGCAGCCCACTAGCGGGTTCGCAAGAGACCCAGTACTTC
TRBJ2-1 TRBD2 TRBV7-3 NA CASSFGTKSNEQFF TGTGCCAGCAGCTTCGGGACTAAGTCCAATGAGCAGTTCTTC
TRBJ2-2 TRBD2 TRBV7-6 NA CASSFTMAGGNTGELFF TGTGCCAGCAGCTTCACAATGGCGGGGGGAAACACCGGGGAGCTGTTTTTT
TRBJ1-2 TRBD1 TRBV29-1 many CSVVHVTGGDGYTF TGCAGCGTAGTACACGTTACAGGGGGCGATGGCTACACCTTC
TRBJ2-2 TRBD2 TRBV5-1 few CASSTSGSNTGELFF TGCGCCAGCAGCACTAGCGGGAGCAACACCGGGGAGCTGTTTTTT
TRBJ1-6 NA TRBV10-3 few CAISPGPVVDSPLHF TGTGCCATCAGTCCGGGACCGGTAGTGGATTCACCCCTCCACTTT
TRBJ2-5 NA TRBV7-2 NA CASSLSRGGGEQETQYF TGTGCCAGCAGCCTCAGTCGAGGCGGGGGCGAACAAGAGACCCAGTACTTC
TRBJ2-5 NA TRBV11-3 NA CASSLGTGRQETQYF TGTGCCAGCAGCTTAGGCACAGGGAGGCAAGAGACCCAGTACTTC
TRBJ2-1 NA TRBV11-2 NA CASSRTGGDEQFF TGTGCCAGCAGTCGGACAGGCGGGGATGAGCAGTTCTTC
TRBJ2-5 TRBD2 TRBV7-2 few CASSWGLAVLAGEETQYF TGTGCCAGCAGCTGGGGACTAGCGGTCCTGGCGGGGGAAGAGACCCAGTACTTC
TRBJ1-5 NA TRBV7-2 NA CASSLGGSFNQPQHF TGTGCCAGCAGCTTAGGAGGCAGCTTCAATCAGCCCCAGCATTTT
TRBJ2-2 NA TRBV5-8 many CASSLTLEGELFF TGTGCCAGCAGCCTGACCCTCGAAGGGGAGCTGTTTTTT
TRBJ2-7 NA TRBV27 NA CASSSSAGAAFSYEQYF TGTGCCAGCAGTTCGAGCGCAGGGGCGGCTTTTTCCTACGAGCAGTACTTC
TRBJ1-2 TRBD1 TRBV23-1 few CASPYTGGWCDYGYTF TGCGCCAGCCCATATACAGGGGGTTGGTGCGACTATGGCTACACCTTC
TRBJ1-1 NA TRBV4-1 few CASSHPLNTEAFF TGCGCCAGCAGCCACCCATTGAACACTGAAGCTTTCTTT
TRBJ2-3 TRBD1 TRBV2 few CASSERGRIDTQYF TGTGCCAGCAGTGAAAGGGGGCGCATAGATACGCAGTATTTT
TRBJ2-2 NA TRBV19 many CASSAWEAGELFF TGTGCCAGTAGTGCATGGGAGGCCGGGGAGCTGTTTTTT
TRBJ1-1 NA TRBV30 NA CAWSTWGGRDTEAFF TGTGCCTGGAGTACTTGGGGAGGGAGAGATACTGAAGCTTTCTTT
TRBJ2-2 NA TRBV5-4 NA CASSVFGGNTGELFF TGTGCCAGCAGCGTCTTCGGGGGAAACACCGGGGAGCTGTTTTTT
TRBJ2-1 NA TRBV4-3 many CASSPGMAYEQFF TGCGCCAGCAGCCCCGGTATGGCGTATGAGCAGTTCTTC
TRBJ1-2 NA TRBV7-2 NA CASSILGGFYGYTF TGTGCCAGCAGCATTTTGGGCGGATTCTATGGCTACACCTTC
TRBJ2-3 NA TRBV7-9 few CASSQDGGSTDTQYF TGTGCCAGCAGCCAAGACGGCGGGAGCACAGATACGCAGTATTTT
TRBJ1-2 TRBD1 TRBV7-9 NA CASSRDRGAGYTF TGTGCCAGCAGCCGCGACAGGGGGGCAGGCTACACCTTC
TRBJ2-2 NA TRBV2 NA CASSEGSTGELFF TGTGCCAGCAGTGAAGGGTCCACCGGGGAGCTGTTTTTT
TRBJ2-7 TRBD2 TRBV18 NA CASSPGLATYEQYF TGTGCCAGCTCGCCGGGACTAGCGACCTACGAGCAGTACTTC
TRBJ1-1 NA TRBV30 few CAWSRMNTEAFF TGTGCCTGGAGTCGGATGAACACTGAAGCTTTCTTT
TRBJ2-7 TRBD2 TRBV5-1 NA CASSPNPSGGSYEQYF TGCGCCAGCAGCCCGAACCCTAGCGGGGGTTCCTACGAGCAGTACTTC
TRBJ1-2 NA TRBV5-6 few CASSLGPSEAGYTF TGTGCCAGCAGCTTGGGACCGTCAGAGGCTGGCTACACCTTC
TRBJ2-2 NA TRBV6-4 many CASSQDSNTGELFF TGTGCCAGCAGCCAGGACAGTAACACCGGGGAGCTGTTTTTT
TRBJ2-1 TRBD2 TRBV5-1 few CASSLAGVYEQFF TGCGCCAGCAGCCTAGCGGGGGTATATGAGCAGTTCTTC
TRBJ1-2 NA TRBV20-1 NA CSARWGYGYTF TGCAGTGCTAGATGGGGTTATGGCTACACCTTC
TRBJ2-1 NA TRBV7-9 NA CASSLTQGYNEQFF TGTGCCAGCAGCCTCACGCAGGGGTACAATGAGCAGTTCTTC
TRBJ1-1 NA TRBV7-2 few CASSFLGVNTEAFF TGTGCCAGCAGCTTTCTAGGGGTGAACACTGAAGCTTTCTTT